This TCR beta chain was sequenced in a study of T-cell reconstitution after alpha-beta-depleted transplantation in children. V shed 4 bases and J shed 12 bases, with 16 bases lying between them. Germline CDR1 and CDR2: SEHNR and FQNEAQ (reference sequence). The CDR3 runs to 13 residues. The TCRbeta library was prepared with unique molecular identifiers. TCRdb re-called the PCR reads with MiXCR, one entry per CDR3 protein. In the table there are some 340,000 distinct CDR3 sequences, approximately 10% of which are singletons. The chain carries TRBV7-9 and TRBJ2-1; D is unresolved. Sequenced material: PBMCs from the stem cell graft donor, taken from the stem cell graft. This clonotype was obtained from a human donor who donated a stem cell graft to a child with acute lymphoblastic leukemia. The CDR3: CASSYFDGSGQFF. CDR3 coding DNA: TGTGCCAGCAGCTACTTTGACGGCTCGGGGCAGTTCTTC.